The sequence of this T cell receptor (beta chain) was determined in a study of T cell changes during pregnancy in multiple sclerosis. Assay: immunoSEQ multiplex PCR; the TCRdb copy retains only in-frame clones and omits some. The sample holds tens of thousands of clones, approximately 90% seen once. The sequence derives from a female donor with multiple sclerosis, enrolled in a pregnancy study. Sequencing was performed on CD4+ T cells from peripheral blood mononuclear cells, taken in the third trimester of pregnancy.

The CDR3 protein is CASSLIAGQNYGYTF. CDR3 bases: TGTGCCAGCAGTCTGATAGCGGGACAGAACTATGGCTACACCTTC. V and J are TRBV5-6 and TRBJ1-2; 7 bases fit TRBD1. V was clipped by 5 bases and J by 2 bases; unmatched bases: 9. Looked up from germline, CDR1 is SGHDT and CDR2 is YYEEEE. The CDR3 loop spans 15 amino acids.